A single sample is the source of the 12 T cell receptor beta chains below, sequenced in a study of beta chain features in type 1 diabetes. Expressed TCRB transcripts were sequenced because the entire RNA isolate underwent reverse transcription. Measured with immunoSEQ multiplex PCR; TCRdb has only the in-frame clones, and not every one. The table shows 140,000 or so clones, with 9.2% occurring only once. Source material: central memory CD4+ T cells from blood. Source of these receptors: a man aged 18 to 29 in good health.

The chain is built from TRBV30 and TRBJ1-4; D possibly corresponds to TRBD1 (5 bases). The CDR3 loop spans 15 amino acids. Germline V lookup: CDR1 GTSNPN, CDR2 SVGIG (reference sequence). Trimming left V 2 bases short and J 3 bases short, with 13 bases between. As DNA, the CDR3 is TGTGCCTGGAGTTTATTAGACAGCTCTAATGAAAAACTGTTTTTT. It specifies CAWSLLDSSNEKLFF.

This clone was detected many times. The V and J genes are TRBV10-3 and TRBJ1-2; 8 bases are shared with TRBD1. The CDR3 is 13 residues long. From germline, CDR1 is ENHRY and CDR2 SYGVKD. V was pared by 6 bases and J by 6 bases, with 6 bases of the junction left unmatched. CDR3 in amino acids: CAISMTGEDGYTF. The CDR3 nucleotides are TGTGCCATCAGCATGACAGGGGAGGATGGCTACACCTTC.

This clone was detected a few times. The DNA for the CDR3 is TGTGCCTGGAGTGTACCGGGACAGCCCTATGGCTACACCTTC. Its protein is CAWSVPGQPYGYTF. The J gene is TRBJ1-2, the V gene TRBV30, with TRBD1 matching 7 bases. The CDR3 extends over 14 amino acids. CDR1 is GTSNPN and CDR2 is SVGIG in the germline V gene (reference sequence). V lost 0 bases, J lost 4 bases, and 5 bases stayed unmatched.

In this sample, this clone turned up a few times. The genes are TRBV7-9 and TRBJ2-3, with 9 bases lining up with TRBD2. The CDR3 has 14 amino acids. V lost 5 bases to trimming and J lost 2 bases; unmatched junction nucleotides: 2. Germline V gene data show CDR1 as SEHNR and CDR2 as FQNEAQ (reference sequence). For the CDR3, the DNA is TGTGCCAGCAGCCCGGGACTAGCCACAGATACGCAGTATTTT. Amino acid sequence: CASSPGLATDTQYF.

This clone has more than one count but fewer than ten. The rearrangement uses TRBV29-1 and TRBJ1-2; D remains unclear. The V and J ends lost 7 bases and 0 bases respectively, with 15 bases between them. Germline CDR1 and CDR2: SQVTM and ANQGSEA. The CDR3 loop spans 14 amino acids. The CDR3 DNA sequence: TGCAGCGCCCCCGAGGCTCCCGCTAACTATGGCTACACCTTC. Amino acid sequence: CSAPEAPANYGYTF.

The genes are TRBV7-8 and TRBJ2-5, with D tentatively TRBD2 (7 bases). Germline CDR1 SGHVS, CDR2 FQNEAQ. V shed 0 bases and J shed 5 bases, with 13 bases lying between them. The CDR3 has 15 amino acids. The DNA of the CDR3 is TGTGCCAGCAGCTTAGCGGGGGGGCCATGGGAGACCCAGTACTTC. Encoded protein: CASSLAGGPWETQYF.

CDR3 DNA sequence: TGTGCCACCAGCGCCCGTGTTGACCCCGGGGAGACCCAGTACTTC. Translated: CATSARVDPGETQYF. The V gene is TRBV15, the J gene TRBJ2-5; D not resolved. The V gene lost 5 bases and the J gene lost 5 bases, with 18 bases spanning the gap. The CDR3 spans 15 residues. Germline values: CDR1 LNHNV, CDR2 YYDKDF (reference sequence).

This clone was observed a few times. This sequence joins TRBV2 and TRBJ1-2; D is ambiguous. The CDR3 has 13 amino acids. Deletions cut 3 bases from V and 7 bases from J, with 12 bases between. From germline, CDR1 is SNHLY and CDR2 FYNNEI. CDR3 coding DNA: TGTGCCAGCAGTGAGGGCACACCGGTTGGCTACACCTTC. It specifies CASSEGTPVGYTF.

The chain has TRBV7-8 and TRBJ2-5; 11 bases map to TRBD2. J was trimmed by 2 bases and V by 5 bases; bases with no gene match: 4. CDR3 size: 15 residues. Per the germline V gene, CDR1 is SGHVS and CDR2 is FQNEAQ. The CDR3 is CASSKGLAEQETQYF. The CDR3 nucleotides are TGTGCCAGCAGCAAGGGACTAGCGGAGCAAGAGACCCAGTACTTC.

This clone was detected only a few times. V usage is TRBV5-1 and J usage is TRBJ2-2; 9 bases line up with TRBD2. In germline, CDR1 is SGHRS, CDR2 YFSETQ. V was pared by 5 bases and J by 4 bases, with 3 bases of the junction left unmatched. The CDR3 runs to 14 residues. CDR3 bases: TGCGCCAGCAGAGGCGGGGGGGCCACCGGGGAGCTGTTTTTT. Translated: CASRGGGATGELFF.

The chain joins TRBV7-6 to TRBJ2-2; TRBD2 matches 7 bases. J lost 0 bases, V lost 5 bases, and 6 bases had no gene match. The CDR3 totals 16 residues. Looked up from germline, CDR1 is SGHVS and CDR2 is FNYEAQ. The DNA of the CDR3 is TGTGCCAGCAGCCCCCAGGGAGGGGCGAACACCGGGGAGCTGTTTTTT. This translates into CASSPQGGANTGELFF. Drawing the rest from reference TRBV7-6 and TRBJ2-2, the complete variable domain is GAGVSQSPRYKVTKRGQDVALRCDPISGHVSLYWYRQALGQGPEFLTYFNYEAQQDKSGLPNDRFSAERPEGSISTLTIQRTEQRDSAMYRCASSPQGGANTGELFFGEGSRLTVL.

V gene TRBV11-2 combines with J gene TRBJ1-4, with D possibly matching TRBD1 (6 bases). The CDR3 covers 14 residues. The V gene lost 3 bases and the J gene lost 4 bases, with 9 bases spanning the gap. Germline V lookup: CDR1 SGHAT, CDR2 FQNNGV. CDR3 loop: CASSLPGVNEKLFF. The CDR3 nucleotides read TGTGCCAGCAGCTTGCCAGGGGTTAATGAAAAACTGTTTTTT.